This T cell receptor beta chain was retrieved from a study of T cells in Graves' hyperthyroidism and ophthalmopathy. The CDR3 is 13 residues long. CDR1 is LNHDA, CDR2 SQIVND, per germline (reference sequence). Trimming stripped 5 bases from V and 5 bases from J, with 12 bases between. Amplification of TCR beta CDR3 regions used RNA as the template. With the HTBI primer set, the TCR CDR3 went through a first round of RT-PCR. TCRdb called the multiplex PCR reads again in MiXCR, with one record for every CDR3 protein. Of approximately 600,000 distinct CDR3 sequences in the sample, less than 25% were seen once.

The TCR comes from a man younger than 40 with Graves' ophthalmopathy. Sequenced material: blood. The rearrangement uses TRBV19 and TRBJ2-5, with no clear D. The CDR3 here is CASSVAGGETQYF. As DNA, the CDR3 is TGTGCCAGTAGTGTGGCCGGTGGGGAGACCCAGTACTTC.